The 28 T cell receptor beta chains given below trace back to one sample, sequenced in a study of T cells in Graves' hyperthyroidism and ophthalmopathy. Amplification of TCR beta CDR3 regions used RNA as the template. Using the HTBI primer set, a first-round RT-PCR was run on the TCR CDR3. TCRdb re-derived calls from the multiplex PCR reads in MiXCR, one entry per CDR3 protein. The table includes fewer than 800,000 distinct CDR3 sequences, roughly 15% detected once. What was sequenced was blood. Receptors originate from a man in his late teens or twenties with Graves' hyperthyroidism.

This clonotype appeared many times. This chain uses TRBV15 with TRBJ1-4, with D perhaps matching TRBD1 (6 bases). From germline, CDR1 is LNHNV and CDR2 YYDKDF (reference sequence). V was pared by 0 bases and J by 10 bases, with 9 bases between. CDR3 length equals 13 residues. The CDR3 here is CATSREGGGKLFF. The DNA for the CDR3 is TGTGCCACCAGCAGAGAAGGAGGGGGAAAACTGTTTTTT.

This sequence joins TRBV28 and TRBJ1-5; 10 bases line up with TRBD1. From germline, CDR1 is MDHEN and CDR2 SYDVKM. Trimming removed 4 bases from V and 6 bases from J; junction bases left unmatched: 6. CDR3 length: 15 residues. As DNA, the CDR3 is TGTGCCAGCAGTTACAGGACAGGGGGAGGTCAGCCCCAGCATTTT. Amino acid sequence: CASSYRTGGGQPQHF.

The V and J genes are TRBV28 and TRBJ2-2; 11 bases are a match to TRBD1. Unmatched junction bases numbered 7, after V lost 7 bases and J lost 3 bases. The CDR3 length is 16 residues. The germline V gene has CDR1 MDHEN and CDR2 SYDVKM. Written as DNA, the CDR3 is TGTGCCAGCACCCCCGGGACAGGGGGGTACACCGGGGAGCTGTTTTTT. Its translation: CASTPGTGGYTGELFF. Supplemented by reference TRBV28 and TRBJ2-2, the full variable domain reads DVKVTQSSRYLVKRTGEKVFLECVQDMDHENMFWYRQDPGLGLRLIYFSYDVKMKEKGDIPEGYSVSREKKERFSLILESASTNQTSMYLCASTPGTGGYTGELFFGEGSRLTVL.

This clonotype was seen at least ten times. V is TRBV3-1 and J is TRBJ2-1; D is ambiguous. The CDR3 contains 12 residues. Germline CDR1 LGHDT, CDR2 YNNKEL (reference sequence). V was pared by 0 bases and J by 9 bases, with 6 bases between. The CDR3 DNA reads TGTGCCAGCAGCCAAGATGTGGCTGAGCAGTTCTTC. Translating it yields CASSQDVAEQFF.

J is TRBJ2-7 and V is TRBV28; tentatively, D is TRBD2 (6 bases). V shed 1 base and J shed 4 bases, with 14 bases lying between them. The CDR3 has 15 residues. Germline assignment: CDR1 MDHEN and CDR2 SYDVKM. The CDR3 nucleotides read TGTGCCAGCAGTTTATTCGGAGGGGCCGGATACGAGCAGTACTTC. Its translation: CASSLFGGAGYEQYF.

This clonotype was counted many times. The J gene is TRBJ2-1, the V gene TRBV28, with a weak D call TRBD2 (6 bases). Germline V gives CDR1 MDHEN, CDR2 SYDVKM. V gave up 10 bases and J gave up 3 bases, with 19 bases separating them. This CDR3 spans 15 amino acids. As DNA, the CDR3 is TGTGCCACAAGGACTACCAAGACAGACTACAATGAGCAGTTCTTC. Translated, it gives CATRTTKTDYNEQFF. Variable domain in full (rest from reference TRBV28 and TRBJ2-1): DVKVTQSSRYLVKRTGEKVFLECVQDMDHENMFWYRQDPGLGLRLIYFSYDVKMKEKGDIPEGYSVSREKKERFSLILESASTNQTSMYLCATRTTKTDYNEQFFGPGTRLTVL.

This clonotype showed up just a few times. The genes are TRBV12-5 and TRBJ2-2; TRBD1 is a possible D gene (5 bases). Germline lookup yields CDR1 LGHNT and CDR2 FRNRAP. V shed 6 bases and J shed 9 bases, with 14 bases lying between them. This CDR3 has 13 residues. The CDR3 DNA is TGTGCTAGTGGCCAGGACATCCAACGGGAGCTGTTTTTT. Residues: CASGQDIQRELFF.

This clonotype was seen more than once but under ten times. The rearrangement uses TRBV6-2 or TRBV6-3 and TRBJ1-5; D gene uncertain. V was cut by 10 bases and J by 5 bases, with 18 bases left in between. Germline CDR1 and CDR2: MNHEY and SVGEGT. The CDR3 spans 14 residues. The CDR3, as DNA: TGTGCCACCACCACTTTGAACGGGGATCAGCCCCAGCATTTT. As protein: CATTTLNGDQPQHF.

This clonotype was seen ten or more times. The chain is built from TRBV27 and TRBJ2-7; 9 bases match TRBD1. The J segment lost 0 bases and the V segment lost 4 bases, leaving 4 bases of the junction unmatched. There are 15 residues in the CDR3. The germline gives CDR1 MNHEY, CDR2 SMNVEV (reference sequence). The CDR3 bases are TGTGCCAGCAGTTCCGGGACAGGGAGCTCCTACGAGCAGTACTTC. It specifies CASSSGTGSSYEQYF.

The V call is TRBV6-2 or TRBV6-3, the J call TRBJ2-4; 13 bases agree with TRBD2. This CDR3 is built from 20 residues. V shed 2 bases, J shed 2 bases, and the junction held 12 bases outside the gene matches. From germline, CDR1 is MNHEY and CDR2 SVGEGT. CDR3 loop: CASSYQAGLAGRYPKNIQYF. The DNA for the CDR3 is TGTGCCAGCAGTTACCAAGCGGGACTAGCGGGACGGTATCCCAAAAACATTCAGTACTTC.

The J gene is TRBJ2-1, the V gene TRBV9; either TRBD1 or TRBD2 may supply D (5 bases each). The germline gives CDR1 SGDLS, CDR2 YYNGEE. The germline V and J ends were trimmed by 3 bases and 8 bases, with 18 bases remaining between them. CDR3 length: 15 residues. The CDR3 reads CASSAGDAGWYEQFF. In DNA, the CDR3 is TGTGCCAGCAGCGCCGGGGACGCAGGATGGTATGAGCAGTTCTTC.

CDR3: CASSMGRWNTEAFF. The CDR3 bases are TGTGCCAGCAGCATGGGACGGTGGAACACTGAAGCTTTCTTT. The rearrangement links TRBV11-2 to TRBJ1-1; D might be TRBD1 (5 bases). Germline V gives CDR1 SGHAT, CDR2 FQNNGV. V was shortened by 5 bases and J by 1 base, with 11 bases between the two germline ends. There are 14 residues in the CDR3. Based on the CDR3 plus reference TRBV11-2 and TRBJ1-1, the full variable domain is EAGVAQSPRYKIIEKRQSVAFWCNPISGHATLYWYQQILGQGPKLLIQFQNNGVVDDSQLPKDRFSAERLKGVDSTLKIQPAKLEDSAVYLCASSMGRWNTEAFFGQGTRLTVV.

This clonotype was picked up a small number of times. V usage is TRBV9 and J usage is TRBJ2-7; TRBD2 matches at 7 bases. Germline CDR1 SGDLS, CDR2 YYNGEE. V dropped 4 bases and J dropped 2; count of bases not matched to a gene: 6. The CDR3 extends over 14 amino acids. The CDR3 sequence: CASSPRDYPYEQYF. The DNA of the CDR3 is TGTGCCAGCAGCCCTCGGGACTACCCCTACGAGCAGTACTTC.

DNA for the CDR3: TGTGCCAGCAGATTCGTTGCTGATGATACGCAGTATTTT. It encodes CASRFVADDTQYF. The chain couples TRBV6-2 or TRBV6-3 to TRBJ2-3, with no clear D. The V gene lost 6 bases and the J gene lost 6 bases, with 13 bases spanning the gap. The germline CDR1 and CDR2 sequences are MNHEY and SVGEGT. The CDR3 covers 13 residues.

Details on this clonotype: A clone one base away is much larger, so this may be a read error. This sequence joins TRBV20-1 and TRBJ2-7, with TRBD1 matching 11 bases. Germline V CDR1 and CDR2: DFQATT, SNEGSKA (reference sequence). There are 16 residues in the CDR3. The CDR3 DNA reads TGCGGTGCTAGAGAGCCCCGGGACAGGGGGAACTACGAGCAGTACTTC. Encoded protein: CGAREPRDRGNYEQYF.

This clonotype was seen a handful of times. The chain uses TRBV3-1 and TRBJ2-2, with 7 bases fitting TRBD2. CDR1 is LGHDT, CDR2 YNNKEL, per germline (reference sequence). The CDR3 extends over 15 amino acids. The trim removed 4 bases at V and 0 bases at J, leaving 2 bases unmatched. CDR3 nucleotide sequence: TGTGCCAGCAGCCGGCGGGGGACGAACACCGGGGAGCTGTTTTTT. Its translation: CASSRRGTNTGELFF. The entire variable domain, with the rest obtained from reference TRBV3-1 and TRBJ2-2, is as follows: DTAVSQTPKYLVTQMGNDKSIKCEQNLGHDTMYWYKQDSKKFLKIMFSYNNKELIINETVPNRFSPKSPDKAHLNLHINSLELGDSAVYFCASSRRGTNTGELFFGEGSRLTVL.

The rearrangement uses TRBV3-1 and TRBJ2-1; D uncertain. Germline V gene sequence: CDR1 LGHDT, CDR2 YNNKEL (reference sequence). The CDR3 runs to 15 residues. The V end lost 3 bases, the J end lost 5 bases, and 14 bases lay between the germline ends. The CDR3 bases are TGTGCCAGCAGCCACCCCTCCCGGACCGACAATGAGCAGTTCTTC. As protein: CASSHPSRTDNEQFF.

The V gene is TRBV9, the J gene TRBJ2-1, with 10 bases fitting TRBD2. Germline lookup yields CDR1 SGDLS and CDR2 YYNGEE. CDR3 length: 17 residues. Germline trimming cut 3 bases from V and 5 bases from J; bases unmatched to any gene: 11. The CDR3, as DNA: TGTGCCAGCAGCGCCCAAAAAACTAGCGGGAAAGACAATGAGCAGTTCTTC. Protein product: CASSAQKTSGKDNEQFF.

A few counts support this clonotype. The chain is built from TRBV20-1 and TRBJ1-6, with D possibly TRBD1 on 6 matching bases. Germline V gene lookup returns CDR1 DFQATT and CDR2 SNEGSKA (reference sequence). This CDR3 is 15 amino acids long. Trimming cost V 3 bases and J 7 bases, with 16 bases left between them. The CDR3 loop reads CSARATGRDNSPLHF. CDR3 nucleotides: TGCAGTGCTAGGGCGACAGGACGGGACAATTCACCCCTCCACTTT.

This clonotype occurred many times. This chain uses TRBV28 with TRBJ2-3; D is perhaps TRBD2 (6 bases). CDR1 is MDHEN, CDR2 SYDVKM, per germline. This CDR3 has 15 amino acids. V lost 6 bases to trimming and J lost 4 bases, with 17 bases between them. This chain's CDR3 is CASRGVTSGADTQYF. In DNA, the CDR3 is TGTGCCAGCAGGGGGGTGACTAGTGGCGCAGATACGCAGTATTTT.

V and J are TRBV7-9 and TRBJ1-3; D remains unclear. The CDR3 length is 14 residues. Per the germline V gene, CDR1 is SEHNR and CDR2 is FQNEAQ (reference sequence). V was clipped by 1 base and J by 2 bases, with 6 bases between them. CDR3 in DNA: TGTGCCAGCAGCTTAGTACAGACTGGAAACACCATATATTTT. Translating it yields CASSLVQTGNTIYF.

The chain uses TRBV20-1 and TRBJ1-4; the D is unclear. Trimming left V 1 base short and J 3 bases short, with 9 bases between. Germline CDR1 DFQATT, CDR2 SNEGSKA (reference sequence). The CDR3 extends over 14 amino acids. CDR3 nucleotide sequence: TGCAGTGCTAGAGGTTGGGAGGCTAATGAAAAACTGTTTTTT. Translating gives CSARGWEANEKLFF.

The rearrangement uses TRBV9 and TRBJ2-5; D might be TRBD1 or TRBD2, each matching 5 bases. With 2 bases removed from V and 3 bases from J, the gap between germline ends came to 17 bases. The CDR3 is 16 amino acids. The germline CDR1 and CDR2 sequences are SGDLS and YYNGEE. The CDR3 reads CASSVSQTGPEETQYF. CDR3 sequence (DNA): TGTGCCAGCAGCGTCTCCCAGACGGGGCCGGAAGAGACCCAGTACTTC.

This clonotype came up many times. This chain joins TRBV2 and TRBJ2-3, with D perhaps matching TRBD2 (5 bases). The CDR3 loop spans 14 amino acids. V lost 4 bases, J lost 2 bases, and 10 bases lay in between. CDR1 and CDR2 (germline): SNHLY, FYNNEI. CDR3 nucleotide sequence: TGTGCCAGCAGTGGACTACTGGTCACAGATACGCAGTATTTT. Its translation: CASSGLLVTDTQYF.

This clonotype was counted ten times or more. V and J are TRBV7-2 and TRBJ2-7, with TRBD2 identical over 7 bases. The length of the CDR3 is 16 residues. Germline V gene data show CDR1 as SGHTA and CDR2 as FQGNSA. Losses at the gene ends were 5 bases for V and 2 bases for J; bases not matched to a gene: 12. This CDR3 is CASSRAGGGSPYEQYF. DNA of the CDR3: TGTGCCAGCAGCCGTGCTGGGGGAGGGTCGCCCTACGAGCAGTACTTC. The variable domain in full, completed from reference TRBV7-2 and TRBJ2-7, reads GAGVSQSPSNKVTEKGKDVELRCDPISGHTALYWYRQSLGQGLEFLIYFQGNSAPDKSGLPSDRFSAERTGGSVSTLTIQRTQQEDSAVYLCASSRAGGGSPYEQYFGPGTRLTVT.

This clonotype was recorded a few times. CDR3: CASSPRLDWELFF. In DNA, the CDR3 is TGCGCCAGCAGCCCCCGACTAGACTGGGAGCTGTTTTTT. The V gene is TRBV5-1, the J gene TRBJ2-2; D is perhaps TRBD2 (6 bases). The CDR3 covers 13 residues. CDR1 is SGHRS, CDR2 YFSETQ, per germline. Trimming took 4 bases from V and 9 from J, leaving 13 bases between them.

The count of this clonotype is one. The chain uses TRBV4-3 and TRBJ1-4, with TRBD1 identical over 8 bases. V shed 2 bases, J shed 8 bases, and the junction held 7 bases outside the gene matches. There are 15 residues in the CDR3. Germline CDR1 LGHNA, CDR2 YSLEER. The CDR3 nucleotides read TGCGCCAGCAGCCAATTGGACAGGGAAGAGGAAAAACTGTTTTTT. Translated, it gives CASSQLDREEEKLFF.

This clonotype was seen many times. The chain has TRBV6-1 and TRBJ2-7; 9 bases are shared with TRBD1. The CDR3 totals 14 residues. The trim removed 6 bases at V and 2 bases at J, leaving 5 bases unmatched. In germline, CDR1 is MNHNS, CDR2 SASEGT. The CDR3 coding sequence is TGTGCCAGCAGCCGGGACAGGGAGGCCTACGAGCAGTACTTC. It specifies CASSRDREAYEQYF.